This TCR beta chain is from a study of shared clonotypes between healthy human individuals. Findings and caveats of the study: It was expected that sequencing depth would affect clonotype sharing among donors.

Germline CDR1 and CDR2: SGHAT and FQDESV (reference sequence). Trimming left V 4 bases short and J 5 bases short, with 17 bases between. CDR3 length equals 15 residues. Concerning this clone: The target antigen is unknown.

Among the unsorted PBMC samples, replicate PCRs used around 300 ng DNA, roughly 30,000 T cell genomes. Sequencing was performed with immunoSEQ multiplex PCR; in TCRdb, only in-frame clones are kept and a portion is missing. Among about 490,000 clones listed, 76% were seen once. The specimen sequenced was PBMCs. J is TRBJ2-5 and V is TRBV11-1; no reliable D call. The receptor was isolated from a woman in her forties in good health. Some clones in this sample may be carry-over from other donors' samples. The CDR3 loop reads CASSSSGSLTETQYF. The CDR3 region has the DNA TGTGCCAGCAGCTCCTCAGGATCATTAACGGAGACCCAGTACTTC.